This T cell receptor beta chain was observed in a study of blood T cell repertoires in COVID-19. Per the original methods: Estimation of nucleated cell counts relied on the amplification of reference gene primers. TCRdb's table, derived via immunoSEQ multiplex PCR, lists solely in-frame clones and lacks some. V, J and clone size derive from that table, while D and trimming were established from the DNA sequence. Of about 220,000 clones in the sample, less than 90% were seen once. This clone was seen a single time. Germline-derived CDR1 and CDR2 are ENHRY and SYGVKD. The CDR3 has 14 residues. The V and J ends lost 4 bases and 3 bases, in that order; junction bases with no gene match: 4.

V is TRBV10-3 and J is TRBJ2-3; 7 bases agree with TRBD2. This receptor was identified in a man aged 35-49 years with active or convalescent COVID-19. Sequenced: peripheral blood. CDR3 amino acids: CAISGTSTTDTQYF. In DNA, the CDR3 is TGTGCCATCAGTGGGACTAGTACGACAGATACGCAGTATTTT.